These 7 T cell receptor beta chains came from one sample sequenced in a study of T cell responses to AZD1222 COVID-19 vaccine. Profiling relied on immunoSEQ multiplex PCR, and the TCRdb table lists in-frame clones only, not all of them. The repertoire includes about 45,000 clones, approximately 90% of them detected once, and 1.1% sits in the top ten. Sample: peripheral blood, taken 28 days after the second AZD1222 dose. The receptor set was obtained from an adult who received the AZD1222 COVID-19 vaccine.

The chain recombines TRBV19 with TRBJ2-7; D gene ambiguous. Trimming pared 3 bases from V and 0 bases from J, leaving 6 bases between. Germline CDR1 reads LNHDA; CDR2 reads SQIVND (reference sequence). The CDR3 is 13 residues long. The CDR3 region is CASSIGLSYEQYF. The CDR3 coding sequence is TGTGCCAGTAGTATCGGGCTCTCCTACGAGCAGTACTTC. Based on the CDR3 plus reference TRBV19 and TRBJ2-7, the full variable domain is DGGITQSPKYLFRKEGQNVTLSCEQNLNHDAMYWYRQDPGQGLRLIYYSQIVNDFQKGDIAEGYSVSREKKESFPLTVTSAQKNPTAFYLCASSIGLSYEQYFGPGTRLTVT.

The CDR3 DNA follows: TGTGCCAGCAGTGGGACCCTAGAAGCTTTCTTT. This sequence encodes CASSGTLEAFF. The chain carries TRBV2 and TRBJ1-1, with D uncertain. CDR3 length equals 11 residues. Germline V gene data show CDR1 as SNHLY and CDR2 as FYNNEI. V dropped 4 bases and J dropped 8 bases, with 8 bases sitting between them.

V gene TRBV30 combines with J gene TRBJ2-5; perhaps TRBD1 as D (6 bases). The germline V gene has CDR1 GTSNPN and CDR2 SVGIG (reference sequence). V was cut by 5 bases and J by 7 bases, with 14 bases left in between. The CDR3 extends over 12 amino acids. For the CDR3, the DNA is TGTGCCTGGGGAAACAGGGTATGGACCCAGTACTTC. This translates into CAWGNRVWTQYF.

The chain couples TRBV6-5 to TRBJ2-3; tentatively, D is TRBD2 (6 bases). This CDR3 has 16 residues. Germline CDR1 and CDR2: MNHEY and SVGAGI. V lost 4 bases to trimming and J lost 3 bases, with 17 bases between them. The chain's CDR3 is CASSSFSGPSTDTQYF. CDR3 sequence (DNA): TGTGCCAGCAGTTCATTTAGCGGCCCGAGTACAGATACGCAGTATTTT.

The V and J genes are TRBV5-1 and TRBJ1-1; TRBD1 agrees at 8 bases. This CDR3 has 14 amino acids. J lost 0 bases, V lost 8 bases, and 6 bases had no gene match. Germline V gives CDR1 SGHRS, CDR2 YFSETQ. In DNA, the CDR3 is TGCGCCAGTAGTGACAGGGGATTGAACACTGAAGCTTTCTTT. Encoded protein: CASSDRGLNTEAFF. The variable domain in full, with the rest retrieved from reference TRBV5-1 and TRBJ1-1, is KAGVTQTPRYLIKTRGQQVTLSCSPISGHRSVSWYQQTPGQGLQFLFEYFSETQRNKGNFPGRFSGRQFSNSRSEMNVSTLELGDSALYLCASSDRGLNTEAFFGQGTRLTVV.

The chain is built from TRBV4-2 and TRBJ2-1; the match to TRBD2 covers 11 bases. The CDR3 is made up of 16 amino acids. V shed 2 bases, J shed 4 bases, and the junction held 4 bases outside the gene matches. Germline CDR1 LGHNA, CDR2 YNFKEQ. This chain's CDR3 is CASSQSGTSGYNEQFF. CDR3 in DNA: TGTGCCAGCAGCCAATCCGGGACTAGCGGTTACAATGAGCAGTTCTTC.

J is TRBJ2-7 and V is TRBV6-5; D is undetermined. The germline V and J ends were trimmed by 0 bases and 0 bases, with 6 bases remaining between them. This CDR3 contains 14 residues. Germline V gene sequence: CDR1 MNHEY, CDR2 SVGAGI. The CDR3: CASSYSPGSYEQYF. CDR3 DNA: TGTGCCAGCAGTTACTCTCCTGGCTCCTACGAGCAGTACTTC.